Listed here are 12 T cell receptor beta chains from one sample, sequenced in a study of blood T cell repertoires in COVID-19. Sequencing was performed with immunoSEQ multiplex PCR; in TCRdb, only in-frame clones are kept and a portion is missing. This table has fewer than 350,000 clones, approximately 90% appearing once. The sample comprised PBMCs or T cells enriched from blood (not recorded which). The receptors were sampled from a woman between 25 and 40 years old with acute COVID-19.

The chain employs TRBV19 and TRBJ1-5; D not certain. CDR3 length equals 18 residues. Between the trimmed V and J ends, which lost 2 bases and 5 bases, there was a span of 22 bases. CDR1 is LNHDA, CDR2 SQIVND, per germline (reference sequence). CDR3 sequence reads: CASSIPYWEEGRDQPQHF. The CDR3 bases are TGTGCCAGTAGTATACCCTACTGGGAGGAGGGTCGGGATCAGCCCCAGCATTTT.

The chain is built from TRBV29-1 and TRBJ2-5, with D uncertain. Germline V gives CDR1 SQVTM, CDR2 ANQGSEA. The CDR3 consists of 15 residues. V lost 5 bases, J lost 4 bases, and 20 bases lay in between. The CDR3: CSVSRSRVLGETQYF. For the CDR3, the DNA is TGCAGCGTTAGCAGATCACGGGTCCTGGGAGAGACCCAGTACTTC.

This clone was recorded a few times. The chain couples TRBV19 to TRBJ2-1; 10 bases map to TRBD2. The CDR3 consists of 16 residues. The germline V gene has CDR1 LNHDA and CDR2 SQIVND (reference sequence). After removal of 7 bases from V and 0 bases from J, the junction contained 6 bases not matched to a gene. CDR3 sequence (DNA): TGTGCCAGTACTAATAGCGGGGGGAGCTCCTACAATGAGCAGTTCTTC. Its protein is CASTNSGGSSYNEQFF.

The chain links TRBV12-3 or TRBV12-4 to TRBJ1-1; unclear D gene. Trimming stripped 3 bases from V and 4 bases from J, with 6 bases between. The CDR3 loop spans 12 amino acids. CDR3 amino acids: CASSLEGTEAFF. The CDR3 nucleotides read TGTGCCAGCAGTTTGGAGGGCACTGAAGCTTTCTTT.

The chain is built from TRBV2 and TRBJ2-3; D possibly corresponds to TRBD2 (5 bases). V lost 0 bases, J lost 7 bases, and 11 bases lay in between. The CDR3 consists of 14 residues. Germline CDR1 and CDR2: SNHLY and FYNNEI. The CDR3 loop reads CASSEAPGGYTQYF. CDR3 nucleotide sequence: TGTGCCAGCAGTGAAGCGCCCGGAGGATATACGCAGTATTTT.

The chain carries TRBV4-3 and TRBJ1-1, with TRBD1 identical over 7 bases. Germline trimming cut 3 bases from V and 1 base from J; bases unmatched to any gene: 5. Germline CDR1 reads LGHNA; CDR2 reads YSLEER. The CDR3 runs 15 residues. The CDR3 sequence: CASSHDRDRNTEAFF. In nucleotides, the CDR3 is TGCGCCAGCAGCCACGACCGGGACAGGAACACTGAAGCTTTCTTT.

Regarding this clone: The identical CDR3 is also encoded by other nucleotide sequences in the sample. The rearrangement links TRBV6-5 to TRBJ1-1; D is perhaps TRBD1 (6 bases). Trimming left V 0 bases short and J 0 bases short, with 8 bases between. In germline, CDR1 is MNHEY, CDR2 SVGAGI. CDR3 length: 15 residues. CDR3: CASSYSGQMNTEAFF. CDR3 DNA: TGTGCCAGCAGTTACTCTGGACAGATGAACACTGAAGCTTTCTTT.

The CDR3 spells CASSYRLIDTQYF. In nucleotides, the CDR3 is TGTGCCAGCAGTTACCGACTGATTGATACGCAGTATTTT. The chain has TRBV6-2 or TRBV6-3 and TRBJ2-3; no definite D call. The germline V and J ends were trimmed by 2 bases and 6 bases, with 9 bases remaining between them. Per the germline V gene, CDR1 is MNHEY and CDR2 is SVGEGT. The CDR3 consists of 13 residues.

The chain links TRBV7-9 to TRBJ2-7; 8 bases match TRBD2. This CDR3 contains 14 residues. Germline CDR1 reads SEHNR; CDR2 reads FQNEAQ (reference sequence). V lost 3 bases, J lost 1 base, and 2 bases stayed unmatched. In DNA form, the CDR3 reads TGTGCCAGCAGCTTTACTAGCGGATCCTACGAGCAGTACTTC. This sequence encodes CASSFTSGSYEQYF.

The chain joins TRBV15 to TRBJ1-2, with a weak D call TRBD1 (5 bases). Trimming took 0 bases from V and 3 from J, leaving 20 bases between them. Looked up from germline, CDR1 is LNHNV and CDR2 is YYDKDF (reference sequence). CDR3 length: 18 amino acids. The CDR3 DNA is TGTGCCACCAGCAGAGAACTTCTAGGGGTAAAAAAGGACTATGGCTACACCTTC. It encodes CATSRELLGVKKDYGYTF.

The chain links TRBV12-3 or TRBV12-4 to TRBJ2-5, with 7 bases lining up with TRBD1. CDR3 size: 13 residues. The trim removed 6 bases at V and 3 bases at J, leaving 4 bases unmatched. The CDR3 here is CASSRDREETQYF. The CDR3, as DNA: TGTGCCAGCAGCCGAGACAGGGAAGAGACCCAGTACTTC.

This rearrangement joins TRBV7-6 to TRBJ2-7; 11 bases fit TRBD1. From germline, CDR1 is SGHVS and CDR2 FNYEAQ. J gave up 4 bases and V 5 bases, and 4 bases lay outside the gene matches. The CDR3 length is 14 residues. Here the CDR3 reads CASSRGQGEYEQYF. CDR3 in DNA: TGTGCCAGCAGCCGGGGACAGGGGGAGTACGAGCAGTACTTC.